The 4 T cell receptor beta chains in this list originate from one sample, sequenced in a study of glioma-infiltrating T cells after dendritic cell vaccination (dated by TCRdb to 2015 to 2016). The library was built by means of the immunoSEQ multiplex PCR assay. TCRdb holds this immuneACCESS table with in-frame rearrangements only. Some clones are missing; in checked studies, unresolved V genes explain under half, and the rest has no known cause. For this sample the table gives about 50,000 clones, of which approximately 90% were detected only once. The ten largest clones add up to around 5% of the sample. The time point label of this sample denotes: after dendritic cell vaccination, including at tumor progression/relapse. Sequencing used blood, obtained after dendritic cell vaccination. The receptor set was obtained from a human donor with glioblastoma.

This chain uses TRBV7-2 with TRBJ2-3; 7 nucleotides line up with TRBD1. Per the germline V gene, CDR1 is SGHTA and CDR2 is FQGNSA. This CDR3 contains 13 residues. V dropped 5 bases and J dropped 3; count of bases not matched to a gene: 2. The CDR3 spells CASSRRGTDTQYF. CDR3 coding DNA: TGTGCCAGCAGCCGCAGGGGGACAGATACGCAGTATTTT.

This clone was detected once. This sequence joins TRBV6-5 and TRBJ1-1; no definite D call. Trimming took off 4 bases at V and 1 base at J, with 13 bases between the two ends. The CDR3 runs 15 residues. The germline V gene has CDR1 MNHEY and CDR2 SVGAGI. This CDR3 is CASSSPAGQNTEAFF. Written as DNA, the CDR3 is TGTGCCAGCAGTTCCCCGGCAGGTCAGAACACTGAAGCTTTCTTT.

The gene calls are TRBV27 and TRBJ2-4; TRBD2 agrees at 9 bases. Germline CDR1 MNHEY, CDR2 SMNVEV (reference sequence). The ends lost 5 bases at V and 0 bases at J; junction bases unmatched: 8. CDR3 length equals 17 residues. This CDR3 is CASSAGAGGLAKNIQYF. The CDR3 DNA reads as TGTGCCAGCAGTGCTGGGGCGGGAGGGCTAGCCAAAAACATTCAGTACTTC.

The rearrangement links TRBV2 to TRBJ1-2; D is unclear. V lost 3 bases and J 4 bases, leaving 6 bases between the germline ends. CDR1 and CDR2 (germline): SNHLY, FYNNEI. The CDR3 length is 12 residues. The CDR3, as DNA: TGTGCCAGCAGTGAGTCGAGCTATGGCTACACCTTC. This codes for CASSESSYGYTF.